The 6 T cell receptor beta chains presented below share a single source sample, sequenced in a study of T-cell memory formation after mild COVID-19. TCRdb fed the 5' RACE reads into MiXCR, producing one record per CDR3 protein. This repertoire shows hundreds of thousands of distinct CDR3 sequences, 20% to 30% found once; its top ten account for about an eighth. Sequences were obtained from PBMCs or a T cell subset sorted from them (not recorded which). The receptors were gathered from an adult woman who had mild COVID-19 (a few samples of this study predate the infection). Cell type and time point are not known.

The CDR3 loop is CASSLGPAGNIQYF. Written as DNA, the CDR3 is TGTGCCAGCAGCTTAGGCCCAGCGGGAAACATTCAGTACTTC. This chain joins TRBV7-9 and TRBJ2-4; a weak D match, TRBD2 (6 bases). Germline CDR1 is SEHNR and CDR2 is FQNEAQ (reference sequence). Trimming removed 1 base from V and 6 bases from J, with 10 bases in between. The CDR3 totals 14 residues.

This clonotype has just a few counts. This chain connects TRBV24-1 to TRBJ2-7; TRBD1 is a possible D gene (6 bases). Trimming left V 3 bases short and J 3 bases short, with 14 bases between. The CDR3 extends over 15 amino acids. Germline assignment: CDR1 KGHDR and CDR2 SFDVKD. The DNA for the CDR3 is TGTGCCACCAGTGATCATACCGGCAGGGGCTACGAGCAGTACTTC. Translated, it gives CATSDHTGRGYEQYF.

This clonotype was counted ten times or more. V gene TRBV12-3 or TRBV12-4 combines with J gene TRBJ2-5; TRBD2 aligns across 7 bases. V dropped 5 bases and J dropped 4; count of bases not matched to a gene: 10. The length of the CDR3 is 15 residues. The CDR3 here is CASSPGLGARETQYF. CDR3 coding DNA: TGTGCCAGCAGTCCCGGACTAGGGGCGAGAGAGACCCAGTACTTC.

CDR3 in amino acids: CSVRRGTAGDTQYF. As DNA, the CDR3 is TGCAGTGTTAGGCGTGGCACGGCGGGAGATACGCAGTATTTT. V usage is TRBV20-1 and J usage is TRBJ2-3, with a tentative D call TRBD2 (5 bases). The CDR3 is made up of 14 amino acids. CDR1 DFQATT and CDR2 SNEGSKA come from the germline V gene (reference sequence). Trimming stripped 7 bases from V and 5 bases from J, with 19 bases between.

This chain uses TRBV19 with TRBJ2-2; 8 bases match TRBD2. Germline CDR1 and CDR2: LNHDA and SQIVND (reference sequence). This CDR3 is built from 15 residues. The trim removed 8 bases at V and 4 bases at J, leaving 9 bases unmatched. CDR3 region: CASSDRGGSTGELFF. CDR3 DNA sequence: TGTGCCAGTTCTGACCGGGGGGGAAGCACCGGGGAGCTGTTTTTT.

The chain combines TRBV4-2 with TRBJ2-2, with a possible D match to TRBD2 (5 bases). In germline, CDR1 is LGHNA, CDR2 YNFKEQ. Trimming shortened V by 0 bases and J by 7 bases, and 15 bases separated the two germline ends. This CDR3 comprises 16 residues. CDR3 amino acids: CASSQEDRRAGGELFF. CDR3 nucleotide sequence: TGTGCCAGCAGCCAAGAAGACCGGCGGGCGGGCGGGGAGCTGTTTTTT.